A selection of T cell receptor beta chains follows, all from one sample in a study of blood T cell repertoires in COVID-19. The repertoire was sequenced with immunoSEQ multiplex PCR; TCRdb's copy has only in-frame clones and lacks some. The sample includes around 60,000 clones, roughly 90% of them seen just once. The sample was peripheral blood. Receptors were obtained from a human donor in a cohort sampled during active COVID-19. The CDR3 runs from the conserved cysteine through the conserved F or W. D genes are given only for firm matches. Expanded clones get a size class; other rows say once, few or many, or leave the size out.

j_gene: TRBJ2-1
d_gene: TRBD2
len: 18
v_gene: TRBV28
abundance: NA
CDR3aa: CASPPSGGIQRGYNEQFF
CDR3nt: TGTGCCAGTCCTCCTAGCGGGGGGATTCAGAGAGGCTACAATGAGCAGTTCTTC

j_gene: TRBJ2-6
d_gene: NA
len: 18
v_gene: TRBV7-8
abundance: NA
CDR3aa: CASGAGAGGTSGANVLTF
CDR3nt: TGTGCCAGCGGGGCCGGGGCAGGCGGGACCTCTGGGGCCAACGTCCTGACTTTC

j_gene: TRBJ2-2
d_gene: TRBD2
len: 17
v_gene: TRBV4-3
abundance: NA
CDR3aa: CASSQEYRTRNTGELFF
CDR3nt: TGCGCCAGCAGCCAAGAGTATCGGACTAGAAACACCGGGGAGCTGTTTTTT

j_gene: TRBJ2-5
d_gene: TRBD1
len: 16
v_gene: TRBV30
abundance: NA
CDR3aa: CAWSLPRQGWRETQYF
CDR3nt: TGTGCCTGGAGTCTACCGCGACAGGGGTGGCGGGAGACCCAGTACTTC

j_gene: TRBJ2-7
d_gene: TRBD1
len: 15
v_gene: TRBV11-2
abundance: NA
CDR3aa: CASSLAGDRGYEQYF
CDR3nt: TGTGCCAGCAGCTTAGCTGGGGACAGGGGGTACGAGCAGTACTTC

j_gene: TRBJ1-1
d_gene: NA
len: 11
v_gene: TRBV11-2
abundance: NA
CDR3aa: CATGGSTEAFF
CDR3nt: TGTGCCACCGGGGGGAGCACTGAAGCTTTCTTT

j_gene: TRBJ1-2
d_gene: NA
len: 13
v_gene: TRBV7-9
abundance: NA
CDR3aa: CASSLGVADGYTF
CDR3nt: TGTGCCAGCAGCTTAGGTGTTGCGGATGGCTACACCTTC

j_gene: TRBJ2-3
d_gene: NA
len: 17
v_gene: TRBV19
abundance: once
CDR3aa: CASSIAWGGAALDTQYF
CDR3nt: TGTGCCAGTAGTATTGCTTGGGGGGGGGCGGCATTAGATACGCAGTATTTT

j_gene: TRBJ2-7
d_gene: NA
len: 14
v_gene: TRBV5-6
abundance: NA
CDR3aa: CASSLLQGYDEQYF
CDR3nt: TGTGCCAGCAGCTTGTTACAGGGATACGACGAGCAGTACTTC

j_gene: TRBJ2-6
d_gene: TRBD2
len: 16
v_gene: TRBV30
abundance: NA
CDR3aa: CAWSTAPAGGANVLTF
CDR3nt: TGTGCCTGGTCGACAGCGCCAGCGGGAGGGGCCAACGTCCTGACTTTC

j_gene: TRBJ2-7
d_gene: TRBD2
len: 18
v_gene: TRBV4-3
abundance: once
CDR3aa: CASSQEHNLAGGPYEQYF
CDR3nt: TGCGCCAGCAGCCAAGAGCATAACTTAGCGGGGGGCCCCTACGAGCAGTACTTC

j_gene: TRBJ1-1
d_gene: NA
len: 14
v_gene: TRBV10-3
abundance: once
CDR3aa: CAISDWGENTEAFF
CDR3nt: TGTGCCATCAGTGATTGGGGAGAGAACACTGAAGCTTTCTTT

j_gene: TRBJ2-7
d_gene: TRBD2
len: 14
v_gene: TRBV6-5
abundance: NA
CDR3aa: CASRPSGGVYEQYF
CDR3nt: TGTGCCAGCAGACCTAGCGGGGGGGTGTACGAGCAGTACTTC

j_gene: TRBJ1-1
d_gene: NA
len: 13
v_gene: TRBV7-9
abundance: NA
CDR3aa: CASGDTLNTEAFF
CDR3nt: TGTGCCAGCGGGGACACCCTGAACACTGAAGCTTTCTTT

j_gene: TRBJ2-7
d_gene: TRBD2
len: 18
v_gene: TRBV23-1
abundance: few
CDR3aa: CASSPKAGTSGSPYEQYF
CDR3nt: TGCGCCAGCAGTCCGAAAGCCGGGACTAGCGGGAGCCCTTACGAGCAGTACTTC

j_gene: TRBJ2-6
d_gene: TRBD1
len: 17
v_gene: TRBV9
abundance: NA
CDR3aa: CASSVWDRSAGANVLTF
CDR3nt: TGTGCCAGCAGCGTCTGGGACAGGTCGGCTGGGGCCAACGTCCTGACTTTC

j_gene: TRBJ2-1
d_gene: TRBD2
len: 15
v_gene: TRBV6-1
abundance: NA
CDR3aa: CASSEDGGAYNEQFF
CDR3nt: TGTGCCAGCAGTGAAGACGGGGGGGCCTACAATGAGCAGTTCTTC

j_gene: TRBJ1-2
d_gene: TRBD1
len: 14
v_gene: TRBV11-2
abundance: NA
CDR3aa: CASSSPGQGRGYTF
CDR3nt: TGTGCCAGCAGCTCCCCGGGACAGGGCAGGGGCTACACCTTC

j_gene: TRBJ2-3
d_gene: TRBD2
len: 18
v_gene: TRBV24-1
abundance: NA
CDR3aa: CATSDTSGGAMITDTQYF
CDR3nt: TGTGCCACCAGTGATACTAGCGGGGGGGCCATGATCACAGATACGCAGTATTTT

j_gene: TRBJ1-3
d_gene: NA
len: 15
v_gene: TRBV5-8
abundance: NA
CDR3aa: CASSLGGPAPNTIYF
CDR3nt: TGTGCCAGCAGCTTGGGAGGGCCGGCGCCAAACACCATATATTTT

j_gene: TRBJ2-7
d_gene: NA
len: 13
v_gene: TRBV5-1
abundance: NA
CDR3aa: CASGTASSYEQYF
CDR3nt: TGCGCCAGTGGGACTGCAAGCTCCTACGAGCAGTACTTC

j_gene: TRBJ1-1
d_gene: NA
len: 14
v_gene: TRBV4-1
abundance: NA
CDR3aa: CASSQKFGAVEAFF
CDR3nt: TGCGCCAGCAGCCAAAAGTTTGGGGCGGTTGAAGCTTTCTTT

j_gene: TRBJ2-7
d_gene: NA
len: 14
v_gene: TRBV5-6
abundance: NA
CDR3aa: CASSLVRGAGEQYF
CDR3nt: TGTGCCAGCAGCTTAGTTCGGGGGGCAGGCGAGCAGTACTTC

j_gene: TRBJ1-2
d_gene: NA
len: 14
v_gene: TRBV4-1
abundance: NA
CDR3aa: CASSQGFASYGYTF
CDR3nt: TGCGCCAGCAGCCAAGGATTCGCTAGCTATGGCTACACCTTC

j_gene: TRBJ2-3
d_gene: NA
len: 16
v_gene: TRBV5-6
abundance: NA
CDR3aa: CASSLVGGTPTDTQYF
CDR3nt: TGTGCCAGCAGCTTGGTCGGCGGGACCCCCACAGATACGCAGTATTTT

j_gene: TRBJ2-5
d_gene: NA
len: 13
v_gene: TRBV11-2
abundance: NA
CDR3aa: CASSSLASETQYF
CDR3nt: TGTGCCAGCAGCTCACTAGCTTCGGAGACCCAGTACTTC

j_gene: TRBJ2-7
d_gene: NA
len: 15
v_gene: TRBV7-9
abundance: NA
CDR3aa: CASSPTLVRAYEQYF
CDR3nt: TGTGCCAGCAGCCCGACCCTGGTGCGGGCCTACGAGCAGTACTTC

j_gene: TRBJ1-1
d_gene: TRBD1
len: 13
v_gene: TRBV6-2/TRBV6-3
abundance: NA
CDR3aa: CASSRQGNTEAFF
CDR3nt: TGTGCCAGCAGCCGACAGGGGAACACTGAAGCTTTCTTT

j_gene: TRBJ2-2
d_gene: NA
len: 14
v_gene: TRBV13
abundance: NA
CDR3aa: CASREGPKSGELFF
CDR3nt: TGTGCCAGCAGGGAGGGTCCCAAAAGCGGGGAGCTGTTTTTT

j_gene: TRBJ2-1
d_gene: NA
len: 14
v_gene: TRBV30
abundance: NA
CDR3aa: CAWMRSLLYNEQFF
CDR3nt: TGTGCCTGGATGCGATCCCTATTATACAATGAGCAGTTCTTC

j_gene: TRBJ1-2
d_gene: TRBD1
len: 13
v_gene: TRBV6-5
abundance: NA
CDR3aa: CASSSTGDYGYTF
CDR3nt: TGTGCCAGCAGCTCCACAGGGGACTATGGCTACACCTTC

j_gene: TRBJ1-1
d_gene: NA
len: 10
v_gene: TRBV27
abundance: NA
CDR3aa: CAIQSEGAFF
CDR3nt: TGTGCCATCCAGTCCGAGGGAGCTTTCTTT

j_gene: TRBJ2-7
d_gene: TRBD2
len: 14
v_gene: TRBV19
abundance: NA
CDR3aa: CASSLQGGLAEQYF
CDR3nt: TGTGCCAGTAGTCTCCAGGGGGGACTAGCGGAGCAGTACTTC

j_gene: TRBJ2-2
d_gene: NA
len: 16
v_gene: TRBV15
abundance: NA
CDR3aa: CATSRDLGRNTGELFF
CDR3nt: TGTGCCACCAGCAGAGATCTCGGGAGGAACACCGGGGAGCTGTTTTTT

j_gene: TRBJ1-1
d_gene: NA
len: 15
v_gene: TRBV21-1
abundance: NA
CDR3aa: CASRGPTGKDTEAFF
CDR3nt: TGTGCCAGCCGGGGCCCAACAGGGAAAGACACTGAAGCTTTCTTT

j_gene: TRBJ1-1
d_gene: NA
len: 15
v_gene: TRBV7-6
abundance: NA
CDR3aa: CASSPQGGADTEAFF
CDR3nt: TGTGCCAGCAGCCCCCAAGGGGGGGCAGACACTGAAGCTTTCTTT

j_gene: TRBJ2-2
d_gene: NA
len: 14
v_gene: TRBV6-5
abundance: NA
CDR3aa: CASSLSGNTGELFF
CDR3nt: TGTGCCAGCAGCCTTAGCGGGAACACCGGGGAGCTGTTTTTT

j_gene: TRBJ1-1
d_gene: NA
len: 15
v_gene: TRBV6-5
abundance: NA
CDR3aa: CASSYSGLGNTEAFF
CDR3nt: TGTGCCAGCAGTTACTCGGGCCTCGGGAACACTGAAGCTTTCTTT

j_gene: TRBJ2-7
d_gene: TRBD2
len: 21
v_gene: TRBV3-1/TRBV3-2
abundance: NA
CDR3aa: CASSQDPFSGRGPGGDYEQYF
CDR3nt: TGTGCCAGCAGCCAAGATCCATTTAGCGGGAGGGGGCCCGGTGGTGACTACGAGCAGTACTTC

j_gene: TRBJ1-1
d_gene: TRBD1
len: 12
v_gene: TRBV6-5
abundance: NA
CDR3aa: CASSRGQGWAFF
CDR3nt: TGTGCCAGCAGTAGGGGACAGGGTTGGGCTTTCTTT

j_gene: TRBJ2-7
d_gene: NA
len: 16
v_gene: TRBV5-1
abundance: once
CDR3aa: CASSTDRTTAAYEQYF
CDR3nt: TGCGCCAGCAGTACTGACAGGACGACCGCTGCCTACGAGCAGTACTTC

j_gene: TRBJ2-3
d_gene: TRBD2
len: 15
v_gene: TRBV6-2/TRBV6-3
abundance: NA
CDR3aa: CASSTGTSSTDTQYF
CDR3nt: TGTGCCAGCAGCACTGGGACTAGCTCCACAGATACGCAGTATTTT

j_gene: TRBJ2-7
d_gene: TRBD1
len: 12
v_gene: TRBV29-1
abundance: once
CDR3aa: CSVGDRGSGKYF
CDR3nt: TGCAGCGTTGGTGACAGGGGGTCTGGAAAGTACTTC

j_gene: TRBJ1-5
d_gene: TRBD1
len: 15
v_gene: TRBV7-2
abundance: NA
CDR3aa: CASSLTGGLGQPQHF
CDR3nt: TGTGCCAGCAGCCTGACAGGGGGCCTAGGTCAGCCCCAGCATTTT

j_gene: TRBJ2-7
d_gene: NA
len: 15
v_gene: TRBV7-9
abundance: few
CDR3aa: CASSLTGVSSYEQYF
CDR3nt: TGTGCCAGCAGCCTCACGGGGGTCAGCTCCTACGAGCAGTACTTC